This T cell receptor (beta chain) was sequenced in a study of blood T cell repertoires in COVID-19. About the research overall: Sites across the United States, Italy and Spain contributed samples from acute and convalescent COVID-19. Sources were T cells, B-cell-depleted T cells, or PBMCs; the material itself was cDNA or gDNA.

The J segment lost 2 bases and the V segment lost 4 bases, leaving 2 bases of the junction unmatched. The CDR3 length is 14 residues. Germline assignment: CDR1 SGHRS and CDR2 YFSETQ. Under the authors' procedure: By means of reference gene primer amplification, nucleated cell counts were estimated. Measured with immunoSEQ multiplex PCR; TCRdb has only the in-frame clones, and not every one. That table furnishes V, J and clone size, whereas the DNA furnished D and trimming. Of approximately 120,000 clones detected, more than 60% appear once; the ten largest clones hold roughly 2%. The chain employs TRBV5-1 and TRBJ1-2; 10 bases agree with TRBD1. The sequence derives from a woman aged 70-85 years with acute or convalescent COVID-19. Sequencing was done on a sample of peripheral blood. The CDR3 spells CASSVGQGNYGYTF. As DNA, the CDR3 is TGCGCCAGCAGCGTGGGACAGGGGAACTATGGCTACACCTTC.